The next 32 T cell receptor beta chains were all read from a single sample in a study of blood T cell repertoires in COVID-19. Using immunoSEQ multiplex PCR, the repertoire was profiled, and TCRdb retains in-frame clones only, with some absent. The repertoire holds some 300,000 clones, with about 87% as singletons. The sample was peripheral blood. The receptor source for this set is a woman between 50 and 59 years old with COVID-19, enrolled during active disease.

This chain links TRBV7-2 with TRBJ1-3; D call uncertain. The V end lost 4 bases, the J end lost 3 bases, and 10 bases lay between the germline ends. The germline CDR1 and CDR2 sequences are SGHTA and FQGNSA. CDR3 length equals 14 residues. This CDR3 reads CASSSNRVGNTIYF. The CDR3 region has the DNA TGTGCCAGCAGCTCCAATCGGGTTGGAAACACCATATATTTT.

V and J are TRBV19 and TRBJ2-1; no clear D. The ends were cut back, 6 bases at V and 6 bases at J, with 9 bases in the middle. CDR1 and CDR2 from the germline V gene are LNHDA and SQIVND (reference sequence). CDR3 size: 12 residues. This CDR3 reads CASRLASNEQFF. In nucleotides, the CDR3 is TGTGCCAGTAGATTGGCCTCCAATGAGCAGTTCTTC.

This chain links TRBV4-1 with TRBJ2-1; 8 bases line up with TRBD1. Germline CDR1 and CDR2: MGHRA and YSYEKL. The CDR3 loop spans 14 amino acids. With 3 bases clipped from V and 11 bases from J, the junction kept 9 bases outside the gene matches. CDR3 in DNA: TGCGCCAGCAGCCACCCAGACAGGGGTCAAAAGCAGTTCTTC. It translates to CASSHPDRGQKQFF.

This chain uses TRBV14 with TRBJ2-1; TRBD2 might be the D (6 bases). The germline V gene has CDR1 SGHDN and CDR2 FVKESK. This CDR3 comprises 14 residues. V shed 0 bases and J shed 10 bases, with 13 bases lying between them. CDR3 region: CASSQEVGGWEQFF. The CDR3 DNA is TGTGCCAGCAGCCAAGAGGTTGGGGGGTGGGAGCAGTTCTTC.

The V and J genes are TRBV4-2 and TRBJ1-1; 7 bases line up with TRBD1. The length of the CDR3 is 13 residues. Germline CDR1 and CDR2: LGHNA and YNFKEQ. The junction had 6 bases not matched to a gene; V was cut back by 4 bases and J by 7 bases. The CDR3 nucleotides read TGTGCCAGCAGCCCCCGACAGGGAGGTGAAGCTTTCTTT. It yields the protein CASSPRQGGEAFF.

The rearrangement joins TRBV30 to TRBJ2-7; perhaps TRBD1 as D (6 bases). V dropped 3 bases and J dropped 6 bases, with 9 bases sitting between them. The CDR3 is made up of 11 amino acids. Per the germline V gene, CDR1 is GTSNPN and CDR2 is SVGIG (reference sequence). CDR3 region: CAWSSGVEQYF. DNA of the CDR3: TGTGCCTGGAGCTCAGGGGTCGAGCAGTACTTC. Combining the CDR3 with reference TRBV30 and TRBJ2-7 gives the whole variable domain SQTIHQWPATLVQPVGSPLSLECTVEGTSNPNLYWYRQAAGRGLQLLFYSVGIGQISSEVPQNLSASRPQDRQFILSSKKLLLSDSGFYLCAWSSGVEQYFGPGTRLTVT.

This CDR3 reads CASSQELAVPYNEQFF. CDR3 sequence (DNA): TGCGCCAGCAGCCAAGAACTAGCCGTCCCTTACAATGAGCAGTTCTTC. The genes are TRBV4-3 and TRBJ2-1, with D possibly matching TRBD2 (6 bases). The germline gives CDR1 LGHNA, CDR2 YSLEER. CDR3 length: 16 residues. Trimming took 0 bases from V and 4 from J, leaving 13 bases between them.

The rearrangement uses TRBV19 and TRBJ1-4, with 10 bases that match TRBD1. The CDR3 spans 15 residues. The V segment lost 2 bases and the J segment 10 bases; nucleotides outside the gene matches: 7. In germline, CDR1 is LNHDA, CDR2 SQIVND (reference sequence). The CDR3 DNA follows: TGTGCCAGTAGTATAAGGAGACAGGGGGCGCGAAAACTGTTTTTT. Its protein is CASSIRRQGARKLFF.

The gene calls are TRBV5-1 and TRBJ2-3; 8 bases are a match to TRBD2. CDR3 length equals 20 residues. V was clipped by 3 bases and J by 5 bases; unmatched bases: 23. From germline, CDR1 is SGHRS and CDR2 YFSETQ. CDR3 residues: CASSSPLNNREGLSLDTQYF. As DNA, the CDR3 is TGCGCCAGCAGCTCCCCCCTCAATAACCGGGAGGGCCTATCACTAGATACGCAGTATTTT.

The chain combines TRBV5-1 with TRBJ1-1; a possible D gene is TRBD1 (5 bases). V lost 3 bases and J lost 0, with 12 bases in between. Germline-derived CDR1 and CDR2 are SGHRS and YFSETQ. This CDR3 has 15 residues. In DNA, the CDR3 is TGCGCCAGCAGCTCCTTGACAGAGCTGAACACTGAAGCTTTCTTT. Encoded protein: CASSSLTELNTEAFF.

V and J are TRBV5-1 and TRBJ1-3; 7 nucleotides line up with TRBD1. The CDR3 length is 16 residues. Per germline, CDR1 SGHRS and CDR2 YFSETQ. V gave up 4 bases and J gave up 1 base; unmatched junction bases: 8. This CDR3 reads CASSPRDSRSGNTIYF. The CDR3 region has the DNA TGCGCCAGCAGCCCCCGGGACAGTAGGTCTGGAAACACCATATATTTT.

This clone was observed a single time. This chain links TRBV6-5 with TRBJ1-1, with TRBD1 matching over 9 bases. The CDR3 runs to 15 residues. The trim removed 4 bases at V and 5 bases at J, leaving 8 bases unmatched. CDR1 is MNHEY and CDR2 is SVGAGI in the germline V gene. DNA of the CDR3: TGTGCCAGCAGTTCCAACAGGGGGCTGGCGACTGAAGCTTTCTTT. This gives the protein CASSSNRGLATEAFF.

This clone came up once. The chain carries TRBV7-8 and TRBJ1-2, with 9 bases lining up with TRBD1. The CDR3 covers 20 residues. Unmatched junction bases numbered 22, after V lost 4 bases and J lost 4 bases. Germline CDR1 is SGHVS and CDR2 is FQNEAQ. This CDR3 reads CASSSIRRDRAPPVIYGYTF. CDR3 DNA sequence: TGTGCCAGCAGCTCAATACGCCGGGACAGGGCTCCCCCCGTGATCTATGGCTACACCTTC.

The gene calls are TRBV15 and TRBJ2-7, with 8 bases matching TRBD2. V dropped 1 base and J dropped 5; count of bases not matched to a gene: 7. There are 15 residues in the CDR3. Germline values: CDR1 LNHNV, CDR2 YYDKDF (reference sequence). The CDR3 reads CATSRGGAGGNEQYF. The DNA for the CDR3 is TGTGCCACCAGCAGAGGAGGTGCGGGAGGTAACGAGCAGTACTTC.

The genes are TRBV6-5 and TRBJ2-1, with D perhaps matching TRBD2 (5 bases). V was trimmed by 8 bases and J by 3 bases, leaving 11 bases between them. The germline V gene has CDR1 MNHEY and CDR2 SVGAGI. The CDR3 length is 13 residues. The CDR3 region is CASGRAVYNEQFF. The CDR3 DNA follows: TGTGCCAGCGGGCGGGCCGTCTACAATGAGCAGTTCTTC.

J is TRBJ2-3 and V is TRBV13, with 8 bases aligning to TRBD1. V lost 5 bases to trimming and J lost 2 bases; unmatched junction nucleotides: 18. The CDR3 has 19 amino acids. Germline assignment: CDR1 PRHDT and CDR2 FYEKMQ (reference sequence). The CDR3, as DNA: TGTGCCAGCAGCCGCAAACCGTCATCCGGGACAGGAAACACAGATACGCAGTATTTT. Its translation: CASSRKPSSGTGNTDTQYF.

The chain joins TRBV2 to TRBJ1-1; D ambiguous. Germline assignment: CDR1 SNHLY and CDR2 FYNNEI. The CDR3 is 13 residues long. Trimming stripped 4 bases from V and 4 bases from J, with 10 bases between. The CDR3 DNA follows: TGTGCCAGCAGTGTCCTTGGCGGCACTGAAGCTTTCTTT. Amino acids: CASSVLGGTEAFF.

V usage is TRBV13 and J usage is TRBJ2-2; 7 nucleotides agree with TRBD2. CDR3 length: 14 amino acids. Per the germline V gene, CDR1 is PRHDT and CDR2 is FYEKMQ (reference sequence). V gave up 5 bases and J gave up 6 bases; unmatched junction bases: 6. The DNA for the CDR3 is TGTGCCAGCAGCCTCGGGGGGAGGGCCGGGGAGCTGTTTTTT. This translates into CASSLGGRAGELFF.

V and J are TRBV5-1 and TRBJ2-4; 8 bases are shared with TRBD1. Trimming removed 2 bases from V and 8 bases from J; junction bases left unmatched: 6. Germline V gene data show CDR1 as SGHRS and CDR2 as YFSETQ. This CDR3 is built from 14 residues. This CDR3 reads CASSFQGALDIQYF. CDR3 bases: TGCGCCAGCAGCTTCCAGGGGGCTTTGGACATTCAGTACTTC.

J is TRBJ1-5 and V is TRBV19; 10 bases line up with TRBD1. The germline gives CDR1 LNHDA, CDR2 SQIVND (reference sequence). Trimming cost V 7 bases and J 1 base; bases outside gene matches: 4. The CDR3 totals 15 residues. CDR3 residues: CASTTGGLSNQPQHF. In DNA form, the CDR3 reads TGTGCCAGTACGACAGGGGGCTTAAGCAATCAGCCCCAGCATTTT.

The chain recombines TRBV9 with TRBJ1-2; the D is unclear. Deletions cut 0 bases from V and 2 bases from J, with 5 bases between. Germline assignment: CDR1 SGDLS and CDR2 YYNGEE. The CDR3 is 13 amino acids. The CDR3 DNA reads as TGTGCCAGCAGCGTAGCACGGAACTATGGCTACACCTTC. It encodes CASSVARNYGYTF.

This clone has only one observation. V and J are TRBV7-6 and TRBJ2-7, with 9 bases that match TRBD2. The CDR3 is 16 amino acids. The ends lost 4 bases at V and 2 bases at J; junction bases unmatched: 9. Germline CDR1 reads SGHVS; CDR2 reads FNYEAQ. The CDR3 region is CASSSGGLAPTYEQYF. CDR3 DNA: TGTGCCAGCAGCTCAGGCGGACTAGCGCCAACCTACGAGCAGTACTTC.

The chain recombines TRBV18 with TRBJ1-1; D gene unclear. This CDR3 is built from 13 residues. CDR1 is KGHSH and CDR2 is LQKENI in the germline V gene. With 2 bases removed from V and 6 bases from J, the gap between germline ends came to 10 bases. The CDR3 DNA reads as TGTGCCAGCTCACCAAGTACACCAGCTGAAGCTTTCTTT. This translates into CASSPSTPAEAFF.

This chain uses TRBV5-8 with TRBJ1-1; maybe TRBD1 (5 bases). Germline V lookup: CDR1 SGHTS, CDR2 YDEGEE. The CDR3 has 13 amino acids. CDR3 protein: CASGGDVGASAFF. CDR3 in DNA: TGTGCGAGTGGGGGGGATGTTGGGGCGTCGGCTTTCTTT.

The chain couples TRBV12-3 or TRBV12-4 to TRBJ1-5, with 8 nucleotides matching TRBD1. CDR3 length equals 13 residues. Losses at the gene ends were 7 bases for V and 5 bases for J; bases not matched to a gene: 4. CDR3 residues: CASTGQGHQPQHF. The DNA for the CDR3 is TGTGCCAGCACCGGACAGGGACATCAGCCCCAGCATTTT.

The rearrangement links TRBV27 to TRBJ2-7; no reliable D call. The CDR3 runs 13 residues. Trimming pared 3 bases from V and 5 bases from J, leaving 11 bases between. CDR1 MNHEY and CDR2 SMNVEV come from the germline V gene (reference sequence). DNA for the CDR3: TGTGCCAGCAGTTTGAGTCTTATTAACGAGCAGTACTTC. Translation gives CASSLSLINEQYF.

CDR3 DNA: TGTGCCAGCAGCTCTTCAGGGGGTGAGCAGTTCTTC. Translated, it gives CASSSSGGEQFF. The chain has TRBV13 and TRBJ2-1, with 7 positions matching TRBD1. This CDR3 contains 12 residues. Per germline, CDR1 PRHDT and CDR2 FYEKMQ (reference sequence). The J segment lost 9 bases and the V segment lost 4 bases, leaving 3 bases of the junction unmatched.

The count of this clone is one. The CDR3 nucleotides read TGTGCCAGCAGCTTAGTACAGGGACTATACGAGCAGTACTTC. Amino acid sequence: CASSLVQGLYEQYF. The genes are TRBV7-8 and TRBJ2-7; the D gene is possibly TRBD2 (7 bases). Germline CDR1 is SGHVS and CDR2 is FQNEAQ. Trimming left V 1 base short and J 4 bases short, with 11 bases between. The CDR3 length is 14 residues.

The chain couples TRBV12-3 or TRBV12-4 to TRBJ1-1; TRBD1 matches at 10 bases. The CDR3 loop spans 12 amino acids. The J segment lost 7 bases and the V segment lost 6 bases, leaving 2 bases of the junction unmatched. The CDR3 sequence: CASSWTGGEAFF. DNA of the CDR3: TGTGCCAGCAGCTGGACAGGGGGTGAAGCTTTCTTT.

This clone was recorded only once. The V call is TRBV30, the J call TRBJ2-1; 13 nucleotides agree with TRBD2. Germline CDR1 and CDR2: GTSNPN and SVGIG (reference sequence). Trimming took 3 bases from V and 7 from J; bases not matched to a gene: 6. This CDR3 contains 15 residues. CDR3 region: CAWRGGLAGRNEQFF. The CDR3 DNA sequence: TGTGCCTGGAGGGGGGGACTAGCGGGAAGAAATGAGCAGTTCTTC.

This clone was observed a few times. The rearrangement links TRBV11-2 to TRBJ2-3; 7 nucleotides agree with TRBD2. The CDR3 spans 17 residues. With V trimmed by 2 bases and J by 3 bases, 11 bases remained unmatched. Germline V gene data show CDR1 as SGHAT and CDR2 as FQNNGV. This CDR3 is CASSLRVGAGATDTQYF. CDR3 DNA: TGTGCCAGCAGCTTAAGGGTTGGGGCGGGAGCAACAGATACGCAGTATTTT.

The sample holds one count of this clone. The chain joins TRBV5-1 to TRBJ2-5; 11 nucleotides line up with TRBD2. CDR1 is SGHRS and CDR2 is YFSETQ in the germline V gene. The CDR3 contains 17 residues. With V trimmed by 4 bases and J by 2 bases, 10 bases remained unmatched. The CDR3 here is CASSRPGTSGRQETQYF. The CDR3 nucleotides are TGCGCCAGCAGCCGACCCGGGACTAGCGGACGACAAGAGACCCAGTACTTC.